The source of this T cell receptor (beta chain) is a study of T cell responses to AZD1222 COVID-19 vaccine. Generated by immunoSEQ multiplex PCR, the TCRdb table keeps only in-frame clones and is missing some. The sample carries roughly 150,000 clones, about nine tenths recorded once. The study, taken as a whole, reports: It should be noted that donors were predominantly white British and more often female, and clonal diversity was possibly underestimated. There were repertoire samples only from the period after the peak T cell response. Spike-specific TCR repertoires showed rising breadth and depth after two AZD1222 doses. Spike-wide vaccine-associated CD4 TCRs dominated at 160-218 and 743-854.

Remarks on this clone: What it binds is not known.

Germline V lookup: CDR1 SGHAT, CDR2 FQNNGV. This CDR3 comprises 15 residues. V was shortened by 1 base and J by 7 bases, with 13 bases between the two germline ends. The sequencing here drew on peripheral blood, taken on day 0 of AZD1222 vaccination. The chain links TRBV11-2 to TRBJ1-4; D not certain. This TCR was recovered from an adult in good health. CDR3 in amino acids: CASSLVGGLREKLFF. The CDR3 DNA sequence: TGTGCCAGCAGCTTAGTGGGTGGCCTCCGTGAAAAACTGTTTTTT.